The following is a TCR beta chain sequence with its context. Its antigen remains unidentified. Base qualities are missing; no much larger clone stands one base away. This entry comes from a study of shared clonotypes between healthy human individuals (dated by TCRdb to 2018 to 2020). Some background on the complete study: Two women and a few men aged 18 to 49 years were included in the cohort. To estimate repertoire size and how much clonotype sharing occurs between individuals, the study deeply sequenced the blood TCR repertoires of 4 to 6 healthy adults. To increase sequencing depth and limit assay-specific biases, different laboratories used diverse techniques to prepare libraries and sequence TCR repertoires. For each donor, CD4 naive and CD4 memory were each run on three plates, CD8 naive on two plates, and CD8 memory on one plate. Each donor's leukapheresis produced roughly between roughly 0.85 and 9 billion PBMCs.

Results the study describes overall, beyond this receptor: Naive subsets generally had larger estimated clonotype richness than memory subsets did. Sampling was restricted to blood, and TCR repertoires in tissue are likely to differ from TCR repertoires in blood. Because the study included only a small number of donors, the genetic and exposure-history diversity represented was limited. Rarefaction of sorted-subset datasets indicated incomplete sequencing despite the large sequencing depth. Across several donors, approximately 4.6% of naive CD4, approximately 4% of naive CD8, approximately 2.5% of memory CD4, and approximately 0.42% of memory CD8 clonotypes were shared. Based on pairwise subsampling, the degree of clonotype sharing among donors was expected to be affected by sequencing depth. Clonotypes shared by all four sorted-subset donors showed higher generation probabilities than non-shared clonotypes.

TCR CDR3 regions were amplified from genomic DNA by multiplex PCR using the deep immunoSEQ assay. Extracted genomic DNA from each cell subset was distributed evenly across all wells of several immunoSEQ 96-well plates, and each plate was treated as a replicate. Each replicate PCR for sorted subsets received about 180 ng genomic DNA, equal to roughly 30,000 T cell genomes. Purified libraries were quantified with a Qubit 3.0 fluorometer, sized on a Bioanalyzer 2100, and re-quantified with the KAPA Library Quantification kit. Every immunoSEQ 96-well plate was sequenced on a dedicated single-read 150-cycle Illumina NextSeq 550 flow cell. In the authors' own workflow: Because the immunoSEQ output held only junctional sequences and lacked quality scores, the filtering could not match the filtering applied to full-length reads. Sequences were annotated with PyIR, a Python wrapper for IgBLAST v1.9, using IMGT germline references to assign V/J genes and CDR3. Reads were filtered out if the reads had weak V/J assignments (E-value above 1e-6), no CDR3, stop codons, out-of-frame junctions, or ambiguous translated residues. A V3J clonotype was defined by an identical inferred V gene, J gene, and CDR3 amino acid sequence. To compute the percentage overlap between repertoires, the number of shared unique clonotypes was divided by the size of the smaller repertoire. Richness of each repertoire was evaluated using RTK rarefaction, the Chao1 estimator, and Recon v2.1 estimates of unobserved clonotypes. Generation probabilities were computed with OLGA for all TCRbeta clonotypes obtained by the gDNA method from several donors. Sourced from immuneACCESS, this table was stored by TCRdb with only in-frame sequences that have V and J called. A share of the clones is absent; for the studies checked, an unresolved V gene accounts for under half, and the remainder has no known explanation. For V, J and clone size, that table is used; D and trimming come from the DNA. A total of 2 million to 2.5 million clones appear in this sample, roughly 92% of them only once. Roughly 0.34% of the sample is taken by the ten largest.

For CDR1 and CDR2, the germline V gene lists SGHTA and FQGNSA. The CDR3 starts with the cysteine, ends with the phenylalanine, and has 17 residues. Solely the CDR3 DNA is kept, with 51 bases framed from the first base. Relative to germline, V is missing 1 base and J is missing 2 bases, with 11 bases of the junction outside any gene match. The donors were healthy, HIV-negative adults with no recently reported acute infections or vaccinations. Only Caucasian adults living in Nashville, Tennessee, USA were represented among the donors. CD4+ T cells were enriched by magnetic negative selection; naive cells were then positively selected on CD45RA, and the negative fraction formed the memory subset. Blood was obtained by leukapheresis, after which PBMCs were separated by Ficoll-Histopaque density gradient centrifugation and cryopreserved in liquid nitrogen vapor phase. Analytical flow cytometry was used to check the purity and quantity of each magnetically sorted T cell population. Genomic DNA was isolated from every sorted fraction and measured by UV absorbance on a Nanodrop 2000c.

The receptor was derived from a man aged 18 to 30 in good health. Some clones in this sample may be carry-over from other donors' samples. The source material was naive CD4+ T cells from PBMCs. The intended sense of this specimen's cell subset or site label: CD45RA+ positively selected. The chain employs TRBV7-2 and TRBJ2-7, with TRBD1 identical over 7 junction bases. The CDR3 in this case is CASSLVRIGTAAYEQYF. The DNA is TGTGCCAGCAGCTTAGTGCGTATCGGGACAGCCGCCTACGAGCAGTACTTC. With the portions outside the CDR3 filled from the reference TRBV7-2 and TRBJ2-7 genes, the complete variable region becomes GAGVSQSPSNKVTEKGKDVELRCDPISGHTALYWYRQSLGQGLEFLIYFQGNSAPDKSGLPSDRFSAERTGGSVSTLTIQRTQQEDSAVYLCASSLVRIGTAAYEQYFGPGTRLTVT.